This T cell receptor (beta chain) emerged from a study of cytomegalovirus exposure and HLA in healthy donors (dated 2017 in TCRdb). With respect to the entire study: An earlier analysis of 587 of the donors reported about 280 Gb of sequence data and 117 million unique TCR beta sequences obtained from about 180 million T cells. Roughly 300 gigabases of sequencing data and 75 million to 85 million unique TCR sequences made up an early release that covered fewer than 650 HLA-typed donors. Among the roughly 410 genotyped donors, around 81% belonged to the genetic ancestry cluster associated with self-reported Caucasian donors. The study aimed to test whether cataloging public T cell receptors could reveal signatures of past pathogen exposure. Using immunosequencing, the study profiled T cell repertoires from around 670 subjects and related those repertoires to cytomegalovirus serostatus. In addition to the first cohort of 650 to 800 subjects, a separate validation cohort of 130 or so different subjects was used. High-throughput TCR immunosequencing, statistical association of individual TCRs with disease status, and machine learning were combined to predict cytomegalovirus infection status. A later analysis re-analyzed previously published TCR beta repertoires from 666 donors and added high-resolution HLA genotyping to study TCR occurrence patterns. Rather than using new phenotypic data, the later analysis identified candidate immune exposures from TCR beta sequences and from how often those sequences occurred across donors. An earlier analysis of a few hundred of the donors applied high-throughput TCR beta sequencing to assess whether each TCR beta V gene segment acted as functional or pseudogenic. Donor age, sex, ethnicity and CMV serostatus were compiled alongside the repertoire data. Genome-wide SNP genotypes for about 65% of the 666 donors were used in a later genetic analysis, which treated that subset as a discovery cohort. All discovery cohort repertoires had been generated on a single sequencing platform. HLA typing covered class I and class II loci at four-digit resolution. The number of typed donors differed by locus: roughly 620-630 for A, B, C, DRB1 and DQB1; 522 for DQA1; approximately 610 for DPA1; and 450 to 480 for DPB1. Four to six DR-DQ haplotypes were handled as single units for association and clustering because linkage in the cohort was strong. Across around 400 genotyped donors of the cohort, an average of roughly 200,000 unique TCR beta nucleotide sequences per donor were sequenced, and roughly a sixth of those sequences were non-productive.

Libraries were constructed by the immunoSEQ multiplex PCR assay. For the multiplex PCR, a mixture combining 60 forward primers for TCR Vbeta segments and 13 reverse primers for TCR Jbeta segments was used. The CDR3 region of rearranged TCR beta genes was amplified from genomic DNA with a multiplex PCR assay. On the Illumina HiSeq System, the amplified TCR beta libraries were sequenced as 87-base-pair reads. Per the authors' processing: A later analysis tallied 75 million to 95 million unique TCR beta chains across the 610 or so repertoires, and around 9.9 million of those chains were shared by two or more donors. Raw reads were error-corrected and collapsed into unique sequences by a nearest-neighbor algorithm in which closely related sequences were merged to remove PCR and sequencing errors. Alignment of CDR3 sequences to IMGT reference sequences was used to assign V, D and J gene segments. For a sequence to be retained, a match of at least six nucleotides was required to both a V gene segment and a J gene segment. Rearrangements were classified as productive when the CDR3 lacked stop codons and remained in frame with V and J, and all other rearrangements were classified as non-productive. Following IMGT convention, CDR3 was defined as the stretch from the second conserved V-encoded cysteine up to the conserved J-encoded phenylalanine. The earlier analysis of about 610 of the donors excluded sequences that lacked an unambiguous match to a single V gene segment. In an earlier analysis of 587 of the donors, a V segment was called functional when productive rearrangements were above 56.7%, and segregating when the standard deviation between donors exceeded 5%. A statistical classification framework was developed to diagnose cytomegalovirus status using the catalog of TCR beta chain sequences. In a later analysis, TCR nucleotide sequences were compared against IMGT/GENE-DB human TR gene sequences so that V and J genes could be assigned. A later analysis assigned CDR3 sequences and most-parsimonious VDJ recombination scenarios with the TCRdist pipeline. A later analysis defined each TCR beta chain by its CDR3 amino acid sequence plus V-gene family, and excluded reads lacking a unique V-gene family. In a later analysis, around 600 highly shared, low-generation-probability nucleotide sequences were removed to address suspected cross-contamination and a sequencing artifact. In a later analysis, a clonal expansion index was calculated for each public chain from normalized within-repertoire ranks of inferred template counts. Generation probabilities in a later analysis came from a VDJ recombination model fitted to out-of-frame rearrangements, and those results were checked against IGoR. In a later analysis, hypergeometric tests were used to score TCR-TCR, TCR-HLA and TCR-CMV co-occurrence, with a repertoire-size bias correction applied to TCR pairs. A later analysis estimated false discovery rates by permuting HLA or CMV assignments 20 times. A later analysis grouped co-occurring TCRs with DBSCAN, adding TCRdist sequence similarity when clustering within HLA-allele-positive subsets. Repertoires with fewer than 30,000 or more than 120,000 public chains were left out of co-occurrence clustering, as were four to six repertoires with anomalous nucleotide sharing. What TCRdb holds here is the immuneACCESS table cut down to in-frame rearrangements. Part of the clones is not present; checked against another copy, under half of the missing clones reflect an unresolved V gene, and the others are unexplained. V and J calls and clone size follow that table, whereas D and trimming were derived from the DNA. The sample table lists under 150,000 clones, 82% of them with a count of one. Approximately 2.4% of the sample is held by the ten biggest clonotypes.

In total, about 650 healthy bone marrow donors made up the cohort. All cohort members were sampled while nominally healthy, although unrecorded immune exposures were likely present. The donor tested CMV seronegative, placing the donor among the 350 or so seronegative members of the cohort. A peripheral blood sample was collected from each donor, and TCR beta sequencing was performed on peripheral blood mononuclear cells. The Qiagen DNeasy Blood Extraction Kit was used to extract genomic DNA from the blood cell samples. General findings and caveats noted by the study authors: Across donors, most TCR sequences were observed very rarely, whereas some public TCRs were present in many individuals. According to a later analysis, parvovirus B19, influenza, CMV and Epstein-Barr virus appeared linked to several top co-occurrence clusters. In an earlier analysis of over 550 of the donors, most TCR beta V segments were observed in productive rearrangements about 87% or about 30% of the time, broadly matching IMGT annotations. Because HLA typing was unavailable for some donors at each locus, only the typed subset was used in association tests. Linkage disequilibrium might explain the correlated functional status among segregating V segments, but an unknown experimental factor could not be excluded. In the study, some 160 TCR beta chains were listed as associated with cytomegalovirus. A later analysis found that HLA-associated TCR beta chains were more clonally expanded and had lower generation probabilities than equally common non-associated chains. A cluster of highly shared sequence variants was judged likely to represent a technical artifact of the sequencing pipeline. A later genetic analysis reported fewer N-insertions in productive TCRs among donors in an Asian-associated ancestry cluster than the roughly 650-donor mean. Most CMV-associated TCR beta chains appeared to be HLA-restricted in a later analysis, and the HLA associations seemed to be driven largely by CMV exposure. Only TCR beta chains were sequenced in this cohort, and the absence of alpha or paired-chain data limited detectable features. According to the authors, the approach could potentially be generalized to other disease states and immunological phenotypes. Assigning TCR associations to individual alleles was difficult when HLA alleles, especially DR and DQ, strongly co-occurred. A further reported finding was that TCR beta sequences accurately predicted the HLA-A and HLA-B alleles for most subjects in the first cohort. CMV serostatus was the only immune exposure information available for the cohort. At a false discovery rate of 0.05, a later analysis linked 15,000 to 20,000 TCR beta sequences to specific HLA alleles. Roughly uniform sequencing depth across donors was assumed in presence/absence analyses, although this assumption may not hold. According to a later analysis, TCR association rates differed among HLA loci, with DRB1 alleles showing the most associated TCRs and HLA-C alleles showing the fewest. Because counts were too low, roughly 18 rarely observed V segments, including chromosome 9 orphons, were left out of the earlier analysis of 500 to 750 of the donors. Cytomegalovirus status was reported to be diagnosed by the classifier with high specificity and sensitivity in both the original and validation cohorts. Some IMGT-functional V segments, including TRBV6-2 and TRBV6-3, could not be told apart with the 87-base-pair reads, so those segments were excluded. V-gene and J-gene trimming of TCR beta chains was associated with a missense DCLRE1C variant in a later genetic analysis, and the association was replicated in an independent cohort. In vitro tests confirmed that a few of the cytomegalovirus-associated TCR beta chains recognize cytomegalovirus antigens.

In regard to this clone: Its antigen is still unknown. Per-base quality was not reported, and no clone a single base away is much larger than it.

CDR1 and CDR2 (LGHNA, YSLEER) derive from the germline V gene. Measured from the cysteine to the phenylalanine, the CDR3 is 15 residues long. Of all the DNA, just the CDR3 is kept, 45 bases in frame from base 1. Trimming removed 0 bases from V and 9 bases from J, leaving 17 bases between the germline ends. The rearranged chain carries TRBV4-3 and TRBJ2-5; the best D guess is TRBD1, with 6 bases matching. Sequenced sample: PBMCs. The clonotype originates from a male donor in good health and CMV-seronegative. The nucleotides are TGCGCCAGCAGCCAAGAGGCAGGCCAGGGGAGAGCCCAGTACTTC. The translation is CASSQEAGQGRAQYF.